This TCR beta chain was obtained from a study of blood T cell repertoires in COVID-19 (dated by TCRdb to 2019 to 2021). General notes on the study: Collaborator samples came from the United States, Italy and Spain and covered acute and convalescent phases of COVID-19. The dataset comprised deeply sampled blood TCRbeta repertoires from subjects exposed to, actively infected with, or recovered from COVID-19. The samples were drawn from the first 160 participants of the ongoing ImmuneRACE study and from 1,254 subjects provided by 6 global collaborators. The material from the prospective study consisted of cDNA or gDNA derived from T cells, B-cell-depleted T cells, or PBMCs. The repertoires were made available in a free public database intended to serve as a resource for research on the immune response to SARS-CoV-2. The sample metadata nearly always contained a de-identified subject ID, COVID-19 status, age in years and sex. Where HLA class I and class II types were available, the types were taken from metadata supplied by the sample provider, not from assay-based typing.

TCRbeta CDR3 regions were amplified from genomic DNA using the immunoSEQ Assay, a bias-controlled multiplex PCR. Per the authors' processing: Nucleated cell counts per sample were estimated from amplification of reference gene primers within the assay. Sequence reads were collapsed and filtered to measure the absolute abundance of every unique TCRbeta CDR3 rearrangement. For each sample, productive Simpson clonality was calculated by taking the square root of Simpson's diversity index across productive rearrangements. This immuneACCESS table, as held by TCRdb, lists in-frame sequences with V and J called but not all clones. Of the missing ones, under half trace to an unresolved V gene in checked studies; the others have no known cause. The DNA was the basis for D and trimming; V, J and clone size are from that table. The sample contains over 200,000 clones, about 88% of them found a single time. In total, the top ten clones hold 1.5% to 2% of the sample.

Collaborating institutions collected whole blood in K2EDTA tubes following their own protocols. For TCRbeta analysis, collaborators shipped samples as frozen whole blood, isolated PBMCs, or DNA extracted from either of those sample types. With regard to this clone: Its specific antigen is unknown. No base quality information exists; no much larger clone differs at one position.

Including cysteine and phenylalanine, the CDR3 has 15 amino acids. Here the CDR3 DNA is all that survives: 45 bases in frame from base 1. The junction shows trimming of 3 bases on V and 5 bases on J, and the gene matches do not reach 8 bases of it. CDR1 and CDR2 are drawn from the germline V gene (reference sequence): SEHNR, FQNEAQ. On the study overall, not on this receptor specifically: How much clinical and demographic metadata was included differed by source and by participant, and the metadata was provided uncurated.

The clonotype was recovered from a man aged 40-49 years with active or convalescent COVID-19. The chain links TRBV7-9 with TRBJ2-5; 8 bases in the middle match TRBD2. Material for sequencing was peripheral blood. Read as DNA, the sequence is TGTGCCAGCAGCTTGCGGGGACTAGGTGTGGAGACCCAGTACTTC. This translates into CASSLRGLGVETQYF.